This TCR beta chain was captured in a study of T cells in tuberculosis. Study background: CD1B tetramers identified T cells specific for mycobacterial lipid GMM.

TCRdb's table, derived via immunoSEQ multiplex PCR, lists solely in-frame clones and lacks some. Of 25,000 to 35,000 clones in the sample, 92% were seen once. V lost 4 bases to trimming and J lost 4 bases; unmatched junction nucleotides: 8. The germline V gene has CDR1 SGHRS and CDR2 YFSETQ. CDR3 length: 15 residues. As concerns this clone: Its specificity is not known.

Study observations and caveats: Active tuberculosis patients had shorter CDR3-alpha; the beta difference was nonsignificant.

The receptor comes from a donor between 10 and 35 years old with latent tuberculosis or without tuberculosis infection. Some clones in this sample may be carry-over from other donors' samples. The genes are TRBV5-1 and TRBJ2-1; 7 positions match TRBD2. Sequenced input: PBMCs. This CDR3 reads CASSPGGLHYNEQFF. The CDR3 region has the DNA TGCGCCAGCAGCCCGGGGGGTCTTCATTACAATGAGCAGTTCTTC.